There are many counts of the clone carrying this T cell receptor (beta chain). The antigen is undetermined. MiXCR was run by TCRdb on the 5' RACE reads, yielding one entry per CDR3 protein. This sample has around 310,000 distinct CDR3 sequences, with around 3.6% found just once. The CDR3 has 11 residues. CDR1 is MGHDK, CDR2 SYGVNS, per germline. V lost 4 bases and J 2 bases, leaving 3 bases between the germline ends. The data were taken from a study of T cells after yellow fever vaccination. For the study at large: SMART-Seq v4 Ultra Low Input prepared the low-cell-number fractions. Whole-study results and caveats: Clonotypes appearing in both CD4 and CD8 compartments existed, and their share was small. Reappearing after the booster were most of the clones from primary vaccination (around 95% CD4, 88% CD8).

The sequence came from a man between 18 and 29 years old who received the YFV17D yellow fever vaccine. The rearrangement uses TRBV25-1 and TRBJ2-7; D unclear. The sample here was PBMCs, taken on the day of the yellow fever booster vaccination. The CDR3 region has the DNA TGTGCCAGCAGTGTTGCCTACGAGCAGTACTTC. It translates to CASSVAYEQYF.